The text below deals with one TCR beta chain. Its antigen is unidentified. Donors had nominal health at sampling but likely had unrecorded immune exposures. This sample is drawn from a study of cytomegalovirus exposure and HLA in healthy donors. Findings and limits, study-wide: For most TCR beta V segments, an earlier analysis put the productive rate at about 87% or about 30% of the time. In a later analysis, a missense DCLRE1C variant was linked to TCR beta V- and J-gene trimming.

The study ran its PCR with 60 Vbeta and 13 Jbeta primers. TCRdb keeps only in-frame clones here, not all; method: immunoSEQ multiplex PCR. The table lists about 200,000 clones, 75% to 90% of them singletons. The CDR3 length is 16 residues. With V trimmed by 3 bases and J by 7 bases, 6 bases remained unmatched. The germline gives CDR1 KGHSH, CDR2 LQKENI. The chain joins TRBV18 to TRBJ2-2, with 12 bases fitting TRBD2. The sequenced material came from PBMCs. This TCR derives from a woman in her 30s in good health and CMV-seronegative. CDR3: CASSPKGLAGIGELFF. CDR3 coding DNA: TGTGCCAGCTCACCTAAAGGACTAGCGGGAATCGGGGAGCTGTTTTTT. The whole variable domain, remainder taken from reference TRBV18 and TRBJ2-2, is NAGVMQNPRHLVRRRGQEARLRCSPMKGHSHVYWYRQLPEEGLKFMVYLQKENIIDESGMPKERFSAEFPKEGPSILRIQQVVRGDSAAYFCASSPKGLAGIGELFFGEGSRLTVL.